Sequencing of this T cell receptor (beta chain) was carried out in a study of blood T cell repertoires in COVID-19. Looking at the study overall: From the United States, Italy and Spain came samples of acute and convalescent COVID-19. From T cells, B-cell-depleted T cells, or PBMCs came the material, which was cDNA or gDNA.

The CDR3 contains 17 residues. The method was immunoSEQ multiplex PCR; TCRdb's version includes in-frame clones alone and lacks a portion of them. The sample contains around 270,000 clones, around 89% of which appear only once. Sample: peripheral blood. The gene calls are TRBV21-1 and TRBJ2-3; the D segment call TRBD2 is taken from the table without a DNA check. TRBV21-1 constitutes a pseudogene. This TCR was sampled from a middle-aged man with acute or convalescent COVID-19. The chain's CDR3 is CAIQLAGGIIGADTQYF. The CDR3, as DNA: TGTGCCATCCAACTAGCGGGGGGAATCATAGGAGCAGATACGCAGTATTTT.